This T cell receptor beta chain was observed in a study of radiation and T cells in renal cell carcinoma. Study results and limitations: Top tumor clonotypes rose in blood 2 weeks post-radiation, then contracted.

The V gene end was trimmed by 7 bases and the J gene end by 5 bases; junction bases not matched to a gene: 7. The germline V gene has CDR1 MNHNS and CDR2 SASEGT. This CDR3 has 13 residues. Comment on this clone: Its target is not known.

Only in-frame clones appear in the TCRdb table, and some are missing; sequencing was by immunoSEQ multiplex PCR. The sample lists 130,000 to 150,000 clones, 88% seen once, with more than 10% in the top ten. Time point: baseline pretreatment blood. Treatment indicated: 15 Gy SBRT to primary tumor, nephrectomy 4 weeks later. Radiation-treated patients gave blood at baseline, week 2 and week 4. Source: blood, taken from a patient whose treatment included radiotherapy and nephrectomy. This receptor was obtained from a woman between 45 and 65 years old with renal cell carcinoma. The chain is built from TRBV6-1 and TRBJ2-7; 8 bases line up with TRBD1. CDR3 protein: CASNPDRGNEQYF. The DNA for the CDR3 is TGTGCCAGCAACCCAGACAGGGGCAACGAGCAGTACTTC.